The entry below describes one T cell receptor beta chain. Its cognate antigen is unknown. These data are taken from a study of cytotoxic CD8 clonotypes in ibrutinib-treated CLL. The ends were cut back, 1 base at V and 3 bases at J, with 18 bases in the middle. This CDR3 has 17 amino acids. Germline assignment: CDR1 SGHAT and CDR2 FQNNGV. The data were produced by immunoSEQ multiplex PCR, yet TCRdb's version contains in-frame clones alone and is incomplete. The sample lists more than 8,500 clones; under 65% were seen once. Regarding the study as a whole: Higher clonality was seen at ibrutinib response and a return toward baseline at progression.

V usage is TRBV11-2 and J usage is TRBJ2-5, with D tentatively TRBD2 (8 bases). The clonotype originates from a human donor with chronic lymphocytic leukemia. Specimen: PBMCs, collected before ibrutinib treatment. CDR3 protein: CASSLGPGTAGEETQYF. In nucleotides, the CDR3 is TGTGCCAGCAGCTTAGGACCAGGGACAGCGGGGGAAGAGACCCAGTACTTC.